These 2 T cell receptor beta chains originate from one sample sequenced in a study of blood T cells in healthy people across ages. The use of a sample-barcoded 5' primer and a J-beta primer mix characterized a second PCR of about 7 to 12 cycles. TCRdb re-analysed the 5' RACE reads in MiXCR, keeping a single row per CDR3 protein. The sample lists approximately 1,700,000 distinct CDR3 sequences; 30% to 40% were seen once. The sample was blood. The source of these receptors is a human donor in good health.

The CDR3 spells CASRTGTGLETQYF. The CDR3 coding sequence is TGTGCCAGCAGGACCGGGACAGGCCTCGAGACCCAGTACTTC. The chain employs TRBV6-1 and TRBJ2-5; 8 nucleotides line up with TRBD1. The germline CDR1 and CDR2 sequences are MNHNS and SASEGT. The CDR3 runs 14 residues. The V segment lost 6 bases and the J segment 5 bases; nucleotides outside the gene matches: 8.

The V gene is TRBV7-8, the J gene TRBJ2-5, with no clear D. The DNA matches TRBJ2-7 better at its end, which makes the J call doubtful. The CDR3 is 13 residues long. Germline V gives CDR1 SGHVS, CDR2 FQNEAQ. CDR3: CASSLELSTEQYF. For the CDR3, the DNA is TGTGCCAGCAGCTTAGAGCTAAGCACCGAGCAGTACTTC.